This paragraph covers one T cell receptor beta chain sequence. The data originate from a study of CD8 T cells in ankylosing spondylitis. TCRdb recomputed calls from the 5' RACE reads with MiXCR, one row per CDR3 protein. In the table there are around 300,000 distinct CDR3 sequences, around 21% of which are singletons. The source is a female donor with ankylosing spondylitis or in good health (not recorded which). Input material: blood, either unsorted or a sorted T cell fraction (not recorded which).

The CDR3 coding sequence is TGCAGTGCTACAGGGGACCCTATCTACGAGCAGTACTTC. Amino acid sequence: CSATGDPIYEQYF. V is TRBV20-1 and J is TRBJ2-7; TRBD1 might be the D (6 bases). Germline lookup yields CDR1 DFQATT and CDR2 SNEGSKA (reference sequence). The CDR3 is made up of 13 amino acids. With 4 bases removed from V and 3 bases from J, the gap between germline ends came to 13 bases.